Listed below are T cell receptor beta chains from one sample, sequenced in a study of T cell responses to AZD1222 COVID-19 vaccine. TCRdb's table, derived via immunoSEQ multiplex PCR, lists solely in-frame clones and lacks some. The sample carries approximately 130,000 clones, roughly 90% recorded once. The input for sequencing was peripheral blood, taken 28 days after the second AZD1222 dose. Source of these receptors: an adult who received the AZD1222 COVID-19 vaccine. The CDR3 runs from the conserved cysteine through the conserved F or W. Fields, in order: V gene, J gene, D gene, clone size, CDR3 DNA, CDR3 protein. D genes are given only for firm matches. Rows may omit the clone size; those that give it use once, few, many or a size class.

V: TRBV28
J: TRBJ2-7
D: TRBD2
size: NA
DNA: TGTGCCAGCAGTTCCACTAGCGCCTACGTCCACGAGCAGTACTTC
CDR3: CASSSTSAYVHEQYF

V: TRBV10-1
J: TRBJ1-4
D: NA
size: NA
DNA: TGCGCCAGATCTCGGGACGCAACTAATGAAAAACTGTTTTTT
CDR3: CARSRDATNEKLFF

V: TRBV3-1/TRBV3-2
J: TRBJ1-6
D: NA
size: few
DNA: TGTGCCAGCAGCCAACCCCAGGGGCGTAATTCACCCCTCCACTTT
CDR3: CASSQPQGRNSPLHF

V: TRBV19
J: TRBJ2-5
D: NA
size: NA
DNA: TGTGCCAGTAGTAAGGACAGCTTAAGACAAGAGACCCAGTACTTC
CDR3: CASSKDSLRQETQYF

V: TRBV14
J: TRBJ2-4
D: NA
size: once
DNA: TGTGCCAGCAGCCAACAGGGCGCGGCGAAAAACATTCAGTACTTC
CDR3: CASSQQGAAKNIQYF

V: TRBV2
J: TRBJ2-3
D: TRBD1
size: NA
DNA: TGTGCCAGCAGTGGGGCGCAGGGGGCAGATACGCAGTATTTT
CDR3: CASSGAQGADTQYF

V: TRBV4-1
J: TRBJ2-1
D: TRBD2
size: NA
DNA: TGCGCCAGCAGCCGCGGGACTAGCGGGAGGCACTCCTACAATGAGCAGTTCTTC
CDR3: CASSRGTSGRHSYNEQFF

V: TRBV12-2
J: TRBJ2-5
D: NA
size: NA
DNA: TGTGCAAGTCGCTCCTCTAGCGGGAAAAGAAAGACCCAGTACTTC
CDR3: CASRSSSGKRKTQYF

V: TRBV28
J: TRBJ2-2
D: NA
size: NA
DNA: TGTGCCAGCAGTGAACAGAACACCGGGGAGCTGTTTTTT
CDR3: CASSEQNTGELFF

V: TRBV24-1
J: TRBJ2-3
D: NA
size: NA
DNA: TGTGCCACCAGTGCCGAGGATACGCAGTATTTT
CDR3: CATSAEDTQYF

V: TRBV30
J: TRBJ1-4
D: TRBD1
size: NA
DNA: TGTGCCTTTCGACAGGGGGCGTTTTGGGATGAAAAACTGTTTTTT
CDR3: CAFRQGAFWDEKLFF

V: TRBV12-5
J: TRBJ2-6
D: NA
size: few
DNA: TGTGCTAGTGGTTTGGTACCCGATGGGGTATCTGGGGCCAACGTCCTGACTTTC
CDR3: CASGLVPDGVSGANVLTF

V: TRBV11-2
J: TRBJ1-2
D: NA
size: NA
DNA: TGTGCCAGCAGCCCAGTAACAGGGTATGGCTACACCTTC
CDR3: CASSPVTGYGYTF

V: TRBV2
J: TRBJ1-4
D: NA
size: NA
DNA: TGTGCCAGCAGTAAAAGCCAAGTTAATGAAAAACTGTTTTTT
CDR3: CASSKSQVNEKLFF

V: TRBV9
J: TRBJ2-1
D: TRBD2
size: NA
DNA: TGTGCCAGCAGCTCCGGGTTAGCGGGGGGCGGGCAGTTCTTC
CDR3: CASSSGLAGGGQFF

V: TRBV11-3
J: TRBJ1-4
D: TRBD1
size: once
DNA: TGTGCCAGCAGCTTACCCACAGGGGGCGGTGAAAAACTGTTTTTT
CDR3: CASSLPTGGGEKLFF

V: TRBV7-2
J: TRBJ2-1
D: TRBD1
size: NA
DNA: TGTGCCAGCAGCACCGCCGGGACAGGGGGCTCTGAGCAGTTCTTC
CDR3: CASSTAGTGGSEQFF

V: TRBV19
J: TRBJ1-5
D: TRBD1
size: NA
DNA: TGTGCCAGTAGTGACCAGGGACAGCATCAGCCCCAGCATTTT
CDR3: CASSDQGQHQPQHF

V: TRBV28
J: TRBJ2-2
D: NA
size: few
DNA: TGTGCCAGCAGTTTAACAGGGAGGGGGACCGGGGAGCTGTTTTTT
CDR3: CASSLTGRGTGELFF

V: TRBV7-9
J: TRBJ1-1
D: NA
size: NA
DNA: TGTGCCAGCGTAGGAATGACTGAAGCTTTCTTT
CDR3: CASVGMTEAFF

V: TRBV20-1
J: TRBJ2-2
D: NA
size: NA
DNA: TGCAGTGCTAGTCCGGCCACCGGGGAGCTGTTTTTT
CDR3: CSASPATGELFF

V: TRBV24-1
J: TRBJ2-1
D: NA
size: NA
DNA: TGTGCCACCAGTGACACGAGCGGTCGCTCCTACAATGAGCAGTTCTTC
CDR3: CATSDTSGRSYNEQFF